This T cell receptor beta chain comes out of a study of memory CD4+ T cells and cytomegalovirus serostatus. General observations from the study: Median bootstrapped AUC for CMV status was roughly 0.95 originally, less than 0.93 US-trained. Of under 200 reported CMV TCRbeta sequences, under 80 were found in memory CD4+ repertoires. The CMV-associated TCR signature appears largely within the CD4+ memory repertoire.

For this clone: Its antigen is not identified.

Single viable CD3+CD4+CD8-CD45RO+ cells were sorted as the memory CD4+ T cells. Clones were sequenced by immunoSEQ multiplex PCR, and TCRdb holds only the in-frame ones, with some missing. The sample gives some 54,000 clones, over 70% of which show up once; approximately 1.9% is in the top ten. Per germline, CDR1 SEHNR and CDR2 FQNEAQ (reference sequence). The V end was cut by 10 bases, the J end by 4 bases, with 11 bases between. The CDR3 has 11 amino acids. The chain employs TRBV7-9 and TRBJ2-7; D remains unclear. This receptor was identified in an adult in good health and CMV-seropositive. What was sequenced was memory CD4+ T cells from blood. CDR3 coding DNA: TGTGCCACAAGTGGGTCTTACGAGCAGTACTTC. Protein product: CATSGSYEQYF.